Here is one T cell receptor (beta chain) with its context. This receptor's antigen is unknown. To determine HCMV serostatus, a commercial ELISA kit was used to detect HCMV-specific IgG in serum. Ficoll density gradient centrifugation was used to isolate peripheral blood mononuclear cells from blood. TCRdb names Illumina HiSeq 2000 as the instrument used. TCR beta cDNA libraries were made by 5'RACE template switching that added a universal primer site and unique molecular identifiers. cDNA synthesis was primed from the TCR beta constant segment and was followed by two successive PCR amplification steps. From the authors' description of their analysis: MIGEC handled demultiplexing of the reads and grouping by UMI, while MiTCR was used to assemble and quantify clonotypes. To exclude erroneous sequences, only TCR cDNA sequences supported by at least two reads were retained. The tcR package was used for downstream repertoire analysis, and clonotypes were matched between fractions using CDR3 nucleotide sequence together with V segment. VDJmatch was used to annotate antigen specificity against VDJdb, with one amino acid substitution allowed in CDR3. TCRdb reprocessed the raw reads; every CDR3 protein sequence is a single record, and DNA is not supplied. The V and J calls and clone size come from TCRdb's table, not from the authors' own analysis. The sample table gives 500,000 or so distinct CDR3 sequences. Approximately 3.5% of the sample belongs to the ten largest clones.

The source of the sample is a study of T cells expressing NK-cell markers (TCRdb year 2020). Notes on the research overall: In sorted CD3+CD56+NKG2C+, CD3+CD56+NKG2C- and CD3+CD56-NKG2C+ T-cell subsets from several donors, TCR beta-chain repertoires were profiled. The libraries were sequenced on Illumina HiSeq 2000/2500, MiSeq or NextSeq, producing 2 x 150 bp reads. The study sequenced eight donors, all healthy volunteers chosen at random: three men and five women. Seven of the eight sequenced donors were HCMV-seropositive and one was HCMV-seronegative.

Looking up the germline V gene yields CDR1 SGHTA and CDR2 FQGNSA. CDR3 length: 17 amino acids, cysteine to phenylalanine. Only the protein is on record. Summary of the overall study and its limitations: Those dominant clonotypes were again the most abundant among CD3+CD56-NKG2C+ cells in a handful of donors, at about 25-60.1%. In 5 to 7 donors, the dominant CD3+CD56+NKG2C+ clonotypes were found to rank among the top 10 CD8+ clonotypes and to make up 1.0-7.0% of CD8+ T cells. It remained unclear whether the expanded NKG2C-expressing T cell clones were specific for HCMV antigens.

Rearrangement joined TRBV7-2 to TRBJ2-3; TCRdb calls TRBD1, which cannot be checked without DNA. What was sequenced was blood T cells: a sorted CD56 or NKG2C T cell subset, CD4+ or CD8+ T cells, or bulk PBMC T cells (not recorded which). The receptor was isolated from a man aged 18 to 29 in good health. Donor details come from another sample of the same person, matched by shared clones. The CDR3 reads CASSLFGTGVPTDTQYF.